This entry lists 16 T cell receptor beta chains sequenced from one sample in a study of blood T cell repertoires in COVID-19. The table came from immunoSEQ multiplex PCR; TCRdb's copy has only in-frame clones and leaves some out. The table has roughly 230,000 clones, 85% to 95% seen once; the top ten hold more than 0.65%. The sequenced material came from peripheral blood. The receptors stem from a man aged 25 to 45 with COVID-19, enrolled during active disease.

DNA of the CDR3: TGTGCCACCCTGGGACAGGGAGGTCAGCCCCAGCATTTT. Protein sequence: CATLGQGGQPQHF. The chain links TRBV6-6 to TRBJ1-5; 9 bases agree with TRBD1. The CDR3 totals 13 residues. Germline CDR1 and CDR2: MNHNY and SVGAGI (reference sequence). Trimming took 10 bases from V and 6 from J; bases not matched to a gene: 7.

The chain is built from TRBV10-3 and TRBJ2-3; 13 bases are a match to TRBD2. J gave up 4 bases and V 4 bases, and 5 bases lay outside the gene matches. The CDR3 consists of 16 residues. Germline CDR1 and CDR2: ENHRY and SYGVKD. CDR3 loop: CAISGTGLAGADTQYF. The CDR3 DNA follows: TGTGCCATCAGTGGCACCGGACTAGCGGGGGCAGATACGCAGTATTTT.

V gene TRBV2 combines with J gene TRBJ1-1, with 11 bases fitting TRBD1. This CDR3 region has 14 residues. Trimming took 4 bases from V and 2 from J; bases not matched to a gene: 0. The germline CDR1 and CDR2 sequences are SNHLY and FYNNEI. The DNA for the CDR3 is TGTGCCAGCAGTGGGACAGGGGGCAACACTGAAGCTTTCTTT. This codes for CASSGTGGNTEAFF.

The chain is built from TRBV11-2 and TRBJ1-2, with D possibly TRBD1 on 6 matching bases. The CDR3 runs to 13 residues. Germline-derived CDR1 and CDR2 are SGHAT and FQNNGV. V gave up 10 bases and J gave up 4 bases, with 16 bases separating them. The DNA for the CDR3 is TGTGCCACCGAAACAGGGATGGGCTATGGCTACACCTTC. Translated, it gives CATETGMGYGYTF.

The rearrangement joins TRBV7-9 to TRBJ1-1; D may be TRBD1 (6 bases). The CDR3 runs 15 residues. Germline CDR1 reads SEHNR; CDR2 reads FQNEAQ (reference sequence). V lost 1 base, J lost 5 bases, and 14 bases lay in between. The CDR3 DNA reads TGTGCCAGCAGCTTAGTGGGAGGGGGAGAAACTGAAGCTTTCTTT. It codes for CASSLVGGGETEAFF.

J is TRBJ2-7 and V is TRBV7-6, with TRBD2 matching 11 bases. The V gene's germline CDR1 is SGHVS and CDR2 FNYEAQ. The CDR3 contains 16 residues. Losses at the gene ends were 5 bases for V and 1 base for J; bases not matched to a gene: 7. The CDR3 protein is CASSLRLAGGSYEQYF. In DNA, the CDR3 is TGTGCCAGCAGCCTCCGCCTAGCGGGGGGTTCCTACGAGCAGTACTTC.

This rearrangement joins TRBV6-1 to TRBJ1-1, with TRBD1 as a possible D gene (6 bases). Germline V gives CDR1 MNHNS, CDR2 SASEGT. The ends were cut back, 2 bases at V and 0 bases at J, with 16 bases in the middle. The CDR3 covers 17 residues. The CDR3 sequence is CASSERWGHHMNTEAFF. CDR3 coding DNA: TGTGCCAGCAGTGAACGTTGGGGACACCACATGAACACTGAAGCTTTCTTT.

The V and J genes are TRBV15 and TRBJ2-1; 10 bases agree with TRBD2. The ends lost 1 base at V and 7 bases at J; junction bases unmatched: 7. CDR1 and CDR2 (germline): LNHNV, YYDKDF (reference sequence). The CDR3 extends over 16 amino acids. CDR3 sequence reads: CATSRGGAGGNNEQFF. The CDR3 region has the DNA TGTGCCACCAGCAGAGGAGGAGCGGGGGGGAATAATGAGCAGTTCTTC. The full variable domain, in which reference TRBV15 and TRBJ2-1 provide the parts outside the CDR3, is DAMVIQNPRYQVTQFGKPVTLSCSQTLNHNVMYWYQQKSSQAPKLLFHYYDKDFNNEADTPDNFQSRRPNTSFCFLDIRSPGLGDTAMYLCATSRGGAGGNNEQFFGPGTRLTVL.

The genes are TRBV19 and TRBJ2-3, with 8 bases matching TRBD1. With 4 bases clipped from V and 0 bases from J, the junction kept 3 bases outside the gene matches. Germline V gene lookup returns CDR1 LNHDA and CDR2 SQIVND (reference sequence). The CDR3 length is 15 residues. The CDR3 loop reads CASSTRQGSTDTQYF. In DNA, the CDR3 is TGTGCCAGTAGTACGAGACAGGGGAGCACAGATACGCAGTATTTT.

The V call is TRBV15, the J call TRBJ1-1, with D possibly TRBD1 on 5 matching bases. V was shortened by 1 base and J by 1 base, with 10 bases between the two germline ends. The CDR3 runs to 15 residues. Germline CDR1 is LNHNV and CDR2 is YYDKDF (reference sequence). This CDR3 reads CATSRGGMANTEAFF. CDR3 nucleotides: TGTGCCACCAGCAGAGGGGGCATGGCGAACACTGAAGCTTTCTTT.

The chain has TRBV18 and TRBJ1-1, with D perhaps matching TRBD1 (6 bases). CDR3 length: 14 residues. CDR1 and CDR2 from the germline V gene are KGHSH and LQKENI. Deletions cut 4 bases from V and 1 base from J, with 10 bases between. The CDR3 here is CASSLTTGNTEAFF. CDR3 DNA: TGTGCCAGCTCACTAACGACAGGGAACACTGAAGCTTTCTTT.

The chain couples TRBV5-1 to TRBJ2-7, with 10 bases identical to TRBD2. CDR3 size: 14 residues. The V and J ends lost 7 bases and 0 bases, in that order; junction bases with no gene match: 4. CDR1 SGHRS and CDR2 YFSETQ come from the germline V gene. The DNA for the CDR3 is TGCGCCAGCGGAGCTAGCGGGAGCTCCTACGAGCAGTACTTC. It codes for CASGASGSSYEQYF. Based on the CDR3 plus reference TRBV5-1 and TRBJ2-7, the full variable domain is KAGVTQTPRYLIKTRGQQVTLSCSPISGHRSVSWYQQTPGQGLQFLFEYFSETQRNKGNFPGRFSGRQFSNSRSEMNVSTLELGDSALYLCASGASGSSYEQYFGPGTRLTVT.

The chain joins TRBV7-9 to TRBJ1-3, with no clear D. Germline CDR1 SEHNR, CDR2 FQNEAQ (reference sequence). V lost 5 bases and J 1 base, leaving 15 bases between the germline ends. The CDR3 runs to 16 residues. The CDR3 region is CASSPSGFLSGNTIYF. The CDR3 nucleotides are TGTGCCAGCAGCCCTAGCGGATTCTTATCTGGAAACACCATATATTTT.

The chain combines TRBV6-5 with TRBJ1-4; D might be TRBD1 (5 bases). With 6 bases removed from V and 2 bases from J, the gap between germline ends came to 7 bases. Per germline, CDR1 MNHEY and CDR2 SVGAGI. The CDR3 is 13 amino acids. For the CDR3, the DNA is TGTGCCAGCAGCGGGGGTACTAATGAAAAACTGTTTTTT. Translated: CASSGGTNEKLFF.

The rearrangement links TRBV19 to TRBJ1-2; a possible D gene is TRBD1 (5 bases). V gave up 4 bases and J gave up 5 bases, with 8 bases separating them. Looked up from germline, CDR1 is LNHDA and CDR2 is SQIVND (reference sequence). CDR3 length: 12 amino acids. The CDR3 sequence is CASSNTGYGYTF. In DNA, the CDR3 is TGTGCCAGTAGTAATACAGGATATGGCTACACCTTC.

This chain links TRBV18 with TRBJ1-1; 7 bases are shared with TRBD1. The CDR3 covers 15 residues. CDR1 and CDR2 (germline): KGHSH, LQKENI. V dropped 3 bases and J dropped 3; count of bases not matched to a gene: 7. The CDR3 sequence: CASSPGQARDTEAFF. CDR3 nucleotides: TGTGCCAGCTCACCCGGACAGGCCAGGGACACTGAAGCTTTCTTT.